The clone carrying this TCR beta chain was observed once. Its matching antigen is unknown. Produced via immunoSEQ multiplex PCR; TCRdb's table is partial and in-frame only. The sample carries 70,000 to 85,000 clones, 90% to 95% recorded once. The data originate from a study of OX40 agonist ivuxolimab in advanced cancers. The wider study: Three patients, one with hepatocellular carcinoma and two with cutaneous melanoma, responded partially.

Overall study results and limits: The specificity for antigen of the expanded peripheral T cells was not determined.

The CDR3 contains 15 residues. V trimming: 6 bases; J trimming: 4 bases; junction bases outside the gene matches: 8. Germline values: CDR1 LNHDA, CDR2 SQIVND (reference sequence). The rearrangement links TRBV19 to TRBJ2-2; TRBD1 aligns across 7 bases. The sample was CD4+ or CD8+ T cells sorted from blood, taken in a trial of the OX40 agonist ivuxolimab. This sequence was found in an adult with an advanced solid tumor such as melanoma, head and neck, liver or kidney cancer. The CDR3 spells CASSQQGPGTGELFF. The CDR3 DNA is TGTGCCAGTAGCCAACAGGGGCCGGGCACCGGGGAGCTGTTTTTT.